The clone carrying this T cell receptor beta chain has a count of ten or more. What it recognizes is unknown. With a much larger clone just one base away, this may be a read error. The data belong to a study of breast tumors, draining lymph nodes, adjacent tissues. Germline CDR1 reads DFQATT; CDR2 reads SNEGSKA (reference sequence). There are 14 residues in the CDR3. Study findings and constraints: Tumors had less TCR diversity than lymph nodes, more than nontumor tissue. Compared with basal-like, luminal-like tumors shared significantly more repertoire with nontumor tissue. Findings are consistent with lymph node origin and intratumoral expansion of most tumor T cells.

TCRdb re-analysed the multiplex PCR reads in MiXCR, keeping a single row per CDR3 protein. The sample shows roughly 110,000 distinct CDR3 sequences, less than 40% of them seen only once. Breast cancer patients provided tissue from their axillary draining lymph nodes. The genes are TRBV20-1 and TRBJ2-7; the D is unclear. Sequenced material: axillary lymph node tissue. The TCR originated in a female donor with breast cancer. Some clones in this sample may be carry-over from other donors' samples. In nucleotides, the CDR3 is TGCAGTGCTAGCGCCGTGCTAAGCTCCTCCGAGCAGTACTTC. It encodes CSASAVLSSSEQYF.